One sample yielded the 5 T cell receptor beta chains listed below, sequenced in a study of blood T cell repertoires in COVID-19. Clones were read by immunoSEQ multiplex PCR, and TCRdb kept only the in-frame ones, dropping some. The sample contains about 76,000 clones, 70% to 90% of which appear only once. Sequencing input: peripheral blood. The receptors here all came from a human donor in a cohort sampled during active COVID-19.

The chain joins TRBV2 to TRBJ2-6; a weak D match, TRBD2 (6 bases). CDR3 length: 19 amino acids. CDR1 is SNHLY, CDR2 FYNNEI, per germline. Trimming removed 4 bases at V and 0 bases at J, with 19 bases between. The CDR3 spells CASSVRDSRDGSGANVLTF. CDR3 nucleotide sequence: TGTGCCAGCAGTGTGAGGGACTCCCGTGACGGCTCTGGGGCCAACGTCCTGACTTTC. Supplemented by reference TRBV2 and TRBJ2-6, the full variable domain reads EPEVTQTPSHQVTQMGQEVILRCVPISNHLYFYWYRQILGQKVEFLVSFYNNEISEKSEIFDDQFSVERPDGSNFTLKIRSTKLEDSAMYFCASSVRDSRDGSGANVLTFGAGSRLTVL.

This clone was counted a single time. The CDR3 spells CASSDPTGVAYGYTF. The CDR3 DNA is TGTGCCAGCAGCGACCCTACAGGAGTTGCGTATGGCTACACCTTC. The chain links TRBV5-6 to TRBJ1-2; perhaps TRBD1 as D (5 bases). Germline V gene sequence: CDR1 SGHDT, CDR2 YYEEEE. With 4 bases removed from V and 5 bases from J, the gap between germline ends came to 18 bases. The CDR3 loop spans 15 amino acids.

The chain employs TRBV9 and TRBJ1-4; D uncertain. This CDR3 region has 15 residues. V lost 2 bases, J lost 7 bases, and 15 bases lay in between. Germline V gene sequence: CDR1 SGDLS, CDR2 YYNGEE. CDR3 sequence: CASSVSGSLVEKLFF. The CDR3 DNA is TGTGCCAGCAGCGTCAGCGGGTCATTAGTTGAAAAACTGTTTTTT.

The chain carries TRBV5-4 and TRBJ2-7, with D perhaps matching TRBD1 (6 bases). The CDR3 sequence is 13 residues long. Trimming cost V 1 base and J 5 bases, with 10 bases left between them. Germline assignment: CDR1 SGHNT and CDR2 YYREEE (reference sequence). The CDR3, as DNA: TGTGCCAGCAGCTTGATACAGGGCCACGAGCAGTACTTC. Amino acids: CASSLIQGHEQYF.

The V gene is TRBV19, the J gene TRBJ1-2, with D possibly being TRBD1 (6 bases). The V gene's germline CDR1 is LNHDA and CDR2 SQIVND (reference sequence). Deletions cut 6 bases from V and 8 bases from J, with 19 bases between. There are 14 residues in the CDR3. As DNA, the CDR3 is TGTGCCAGTAGCAGTTCTCTGGGGGCGCGAGGCTACACCTTC. Protein product: CASSSSLGARGYTF.